This TCR beta chain was recovered during a study of lymphopenia after photon versus proton radiotherapy. Assay: immunoSEQ multiplex PCR; the TCRdb copy retains only in-frame clones and omits some. Here the sample spans more than 45,000 clones, approximately 88% being singletons. Trimming cost V 4 bases and J 4 bases; bases outside gene matches: 10. Germline loops: CDR1 SQVTM, CDR2 ANQGSEA. This CDR3 comprises 15 residues. The TCR comes from a man aged 55-75 years with pancreatic cancer. The specimen comprised peripheral blood, sampled from a patient treated with proton-based radiotherapy. The chain combines TRBV29-1 with TRBJ2-1, with TRBD2 identical over 7 bases. The CDR3 DNA reads TGCAGCGTTGGTAATCTAGCGGAAAGTTACAATGAGCAGTTCTTC. Protein product: CSVGNLAESYNEQFF.